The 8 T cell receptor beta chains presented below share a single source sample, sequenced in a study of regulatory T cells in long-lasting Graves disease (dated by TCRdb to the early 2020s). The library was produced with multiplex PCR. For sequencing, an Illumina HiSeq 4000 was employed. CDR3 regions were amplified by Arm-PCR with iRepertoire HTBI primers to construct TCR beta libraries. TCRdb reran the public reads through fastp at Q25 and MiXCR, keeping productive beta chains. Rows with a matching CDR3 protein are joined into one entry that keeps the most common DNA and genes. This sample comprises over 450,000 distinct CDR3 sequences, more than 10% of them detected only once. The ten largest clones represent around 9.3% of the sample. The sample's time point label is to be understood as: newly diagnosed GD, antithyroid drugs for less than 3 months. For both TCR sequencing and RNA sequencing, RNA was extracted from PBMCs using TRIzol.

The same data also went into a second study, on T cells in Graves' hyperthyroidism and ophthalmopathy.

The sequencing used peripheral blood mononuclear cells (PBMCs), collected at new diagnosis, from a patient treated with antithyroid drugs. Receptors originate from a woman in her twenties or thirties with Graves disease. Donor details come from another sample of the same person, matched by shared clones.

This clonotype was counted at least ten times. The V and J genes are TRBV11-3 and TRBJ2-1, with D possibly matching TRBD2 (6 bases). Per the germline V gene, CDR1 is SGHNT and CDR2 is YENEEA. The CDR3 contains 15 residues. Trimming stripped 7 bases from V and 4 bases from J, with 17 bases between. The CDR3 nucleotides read TGTGCCAGCACCCTGTGGGAGGCCCAATACAATGAGCAGTTCTTC. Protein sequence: CASTLWEAQYNEQFF.

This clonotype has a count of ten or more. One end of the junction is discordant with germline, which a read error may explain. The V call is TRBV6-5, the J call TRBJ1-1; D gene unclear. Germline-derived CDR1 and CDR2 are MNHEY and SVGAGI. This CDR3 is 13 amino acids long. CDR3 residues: CASSYSQNTEAFF. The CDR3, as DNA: TGCGCCAGCAGCTATTCACAAAACACTGAAGCTTTCTTT.

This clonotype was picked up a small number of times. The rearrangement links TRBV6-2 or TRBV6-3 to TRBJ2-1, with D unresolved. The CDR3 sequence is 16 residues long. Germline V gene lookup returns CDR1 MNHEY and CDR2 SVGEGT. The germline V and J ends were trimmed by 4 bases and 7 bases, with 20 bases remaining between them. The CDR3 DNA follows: TGTGCCAGCAGTTTTCCGTCGGACCTCCTGGGGAATGAGCAGTTCTTC. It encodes CASSFPSDLLGNEQFF.

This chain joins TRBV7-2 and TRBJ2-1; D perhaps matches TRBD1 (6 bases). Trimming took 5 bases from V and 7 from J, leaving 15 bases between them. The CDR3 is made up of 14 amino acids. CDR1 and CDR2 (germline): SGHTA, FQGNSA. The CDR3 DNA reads TGTGCCAGCAGCCCGGGGACAACTCGGAATGAGCAGTTCTTC. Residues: CASSPGTTRNEQFF. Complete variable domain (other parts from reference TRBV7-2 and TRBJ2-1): GAGVSQSPSNKVTEKGKDVELRCDPISGHTALYWYRQSLGQGLEFLIYFQGNSAPDKSGLPSDRFSAERTGGSVSTLTIQRTQQEDSAVYLCASSPGTTRNEQFFGPGTRLTVL.

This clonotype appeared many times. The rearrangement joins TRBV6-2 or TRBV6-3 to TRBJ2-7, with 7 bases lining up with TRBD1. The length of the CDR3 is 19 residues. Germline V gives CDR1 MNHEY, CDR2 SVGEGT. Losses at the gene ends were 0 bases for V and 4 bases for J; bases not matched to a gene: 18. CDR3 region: CASSYSIRARTGPTYEQYF. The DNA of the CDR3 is TGTGCCAGCAGTTACTCGATTCGGGCCAGGACAGGACCTACTTACGAGCAGTACTTC.

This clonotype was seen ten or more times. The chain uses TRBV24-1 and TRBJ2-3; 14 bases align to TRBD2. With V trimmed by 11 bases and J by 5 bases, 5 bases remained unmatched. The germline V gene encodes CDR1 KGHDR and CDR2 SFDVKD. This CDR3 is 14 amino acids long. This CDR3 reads CAIGTSGSGDTQYF. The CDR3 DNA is TGTGCCATCGGGACTAGCGGGAGTGGAGATACGCAGTATTTT.

CDR3 coding DNA: TGTGCCAGCAGTGCAGGGTCTGGCAATCAGCCCCAGCATTTT. Translating gives CASSAGSGNQPQHF. This sequence joins TRBV27 and TRBJ1-5; tentatively, D is TRBD1 (5 bases). The germline CDR1 and CDR2 sequences are MNHEY and SMNVEV (reference sequence). This CDR3 spans 14 amino acids. The ends were cut back, 5 bases at V and 2 bases at J, with 10 bases in the middle.

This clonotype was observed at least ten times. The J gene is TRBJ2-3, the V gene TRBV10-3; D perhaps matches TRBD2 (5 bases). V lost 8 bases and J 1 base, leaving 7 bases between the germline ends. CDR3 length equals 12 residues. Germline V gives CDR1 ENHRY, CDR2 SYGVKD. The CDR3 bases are TGTGCCATCTGGGGAGGCACAGATACGCAGTATTTT. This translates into CAIWGGTDTQYF.